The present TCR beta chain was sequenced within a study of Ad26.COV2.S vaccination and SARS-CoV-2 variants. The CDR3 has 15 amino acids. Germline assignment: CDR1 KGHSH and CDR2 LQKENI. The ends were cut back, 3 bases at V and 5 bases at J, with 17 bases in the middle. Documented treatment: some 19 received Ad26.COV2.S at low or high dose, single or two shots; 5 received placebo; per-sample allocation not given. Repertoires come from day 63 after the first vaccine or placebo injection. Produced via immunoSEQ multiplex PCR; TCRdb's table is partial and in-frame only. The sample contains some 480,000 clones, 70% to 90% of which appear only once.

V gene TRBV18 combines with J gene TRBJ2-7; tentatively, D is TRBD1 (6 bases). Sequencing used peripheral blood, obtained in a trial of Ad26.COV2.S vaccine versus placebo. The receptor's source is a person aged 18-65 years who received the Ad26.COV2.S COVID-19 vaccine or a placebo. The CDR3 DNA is TGTGCCAGCTCACCTAAATTTGGACAGACTAACGAGCAGTACTTC. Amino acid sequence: CASSPKFGQTNEQYF. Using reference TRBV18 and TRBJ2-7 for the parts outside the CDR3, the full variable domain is NAGVMQNPRHLVRRRGQEARLRCSPMKGHSHVYWYRQLPEEGLKFMVYLQKENIIDESGMPKERFSAEFPKEGPSILRIQQVVRGDSAAYFCASSPKFGQTNEQYFGPGTRLTVT.